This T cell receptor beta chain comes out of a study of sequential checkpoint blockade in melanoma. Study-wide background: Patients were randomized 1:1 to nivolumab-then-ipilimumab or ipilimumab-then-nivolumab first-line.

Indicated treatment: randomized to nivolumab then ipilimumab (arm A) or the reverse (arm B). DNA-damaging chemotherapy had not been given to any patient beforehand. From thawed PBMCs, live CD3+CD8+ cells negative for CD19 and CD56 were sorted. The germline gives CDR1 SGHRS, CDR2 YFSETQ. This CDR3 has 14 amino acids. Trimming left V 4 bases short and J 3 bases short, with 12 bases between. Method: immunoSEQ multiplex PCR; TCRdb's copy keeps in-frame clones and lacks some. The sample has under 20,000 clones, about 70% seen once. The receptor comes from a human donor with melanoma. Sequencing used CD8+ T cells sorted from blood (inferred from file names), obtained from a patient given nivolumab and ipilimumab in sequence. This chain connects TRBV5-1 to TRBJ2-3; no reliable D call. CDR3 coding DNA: TGCGCCAGCAGCCTAGAGGTTAGAACAGATACGCAGTATTTT. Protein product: CASSLEVRTDTQYF.